The next 23 T cell receptor beta chains were all read from a single sample in a study of response to subunit inactivated influenza vaccine. One entry per CDR3 protein, called by TCRdb with MiXCR from the RT-PCR reads. The table records roughly 290,000 distinct CDR3 sequences, about a fifth of them present only once. This material consisted of PBMCs from blood, taken 21 months after vaccination. The receptors derive from a man aged 50-75 years who received an inactivated influenza vaccine.

This clonotype was found a few times. This sequence joins TRBV30 and TRBJ1-6; no reliable D call. V dropped 1 base and J dropped 10 bases, with 8 bases sitting between them. The CDR3 runs 12 residues. Germline-derived CDR1 and CDR2 are GTSNPN and SVGIG (reference sequence). The chain's CDR3 is CAWSALRSPLHF. CDR3 bases: TGTGCCTGGAGTGCCCTAAGGTCACCCCTCCACTTT.

The V and J genes are TRBV15 and TRBJ1-1, with 7 bases fitting TRBD1. The CDR3 spans 14 residues. Germline assignment: CDR1 LNHNV and CDR2 YYDKDF (reference sequence). V dropped 6 bases and J dropped 2; count of bases not matched to a gene: 6. The DNA of the CDR3 is TGTGCCACCAGGCCGGGACAGATAAACACTGAAGCTTTCTTT. Translating it yields CATRPGQINTEAFF.

The genes are TRBV28 and TRBJ1-5; D call uncertain. Germline CDR1 MDHEN, CDR2 SYDVKM. The CDR3 totals 15 residues. The V gene lost 6 bases and the J gene lost 0 bases, with 12 bases spanning the gap. As DNA, the CDR3 is TGTGCCAGCAGCCGGACGGTCCATAGCAATCAGCCCCAGCATTTT. Protein sequence: CASSRTVHSNQPQHF.

This clonotype was detected a few times. This rearrangement joins TRBV5-1 to TRBJ2-7; the D gene is possibly TRBD1 (6 bases). Between the trimmed V and J ends, which lost 4 bases and 0 bases, there was a span of 8 bases. This CDR3 has 13 residues. Germline loops: CDR1 SGHRS, CDR2 YFSETQ. CDR3 loop: CASSRGSSYEQYF. In DNA form, the CDR3 reads TGCGCCAGCAGCAGGGGGAGCTCCTACGAGCAGTACTTC.

This clonotype turned up a few times. This chain links TRBV7-9 with TRBJ1-2; unclear D gene. V lost 3 bases to trimming and J lost 5 bases, with 10 bases between them. The CDR3 has 13 residues. Germline V lookup: CDR1 SEHNR, CDR2 FQNEAQ (reference sequence). The CDR3 DNA follows: TGTGCCAGCAGCTTGGAGAGTGTTTATGGCTACACCTTC. It translates to CASSLESVYGYTF.

This clonotype was detected many times. The chain employs TRBV5-1 and TRBJ1-1; no firm D call. The CDR3 totals 15 residues. Trimming pared 0 bases from V and 3 bases from J, leaving 12 bases between. The germline gives CDR1 SGHRS, CDR2 YFSETQ. The CDR3 nucleotides are TGCGCCAGCAGCTTGGAACTGGCGAGGGACACTGAAGCTTTCTTT. It encodes CASSLELARDTEAFF.

The chain couples TRBV29-1 to TRBJ2-1; D is undetermined. V was cut by 4 bases and J by 3 bases, with 10 bases left in between. Germline V gene lookup returns CDR1 SQVTM and CDR2 ANQGSEA. The CDR3 runs 13 residues. CDR3 DNA sequence: TGCAGCGTTGCAGGTAGAGTCTACAATGAGCAGTTCTTC. It translates to CSVAGRVYNEQFF.

This clonotype has ten or more counts. This sequence joins TRBV5-6 and TRBJ1-6, with D unresolved. Looked up from germline, CDR1 is SGHDT and CDR2 is YYEEEE. Trimming shortened V by 3 bases and J by 4 bases, and 14 bases separated the two germline ends. This CDR3 is built from 16 residues. The CDR3 coding sequence is TGTGCCAGCAGCTCCTTCGTGGGCCGGTATAATTCACCCCTCCACTTT. The encoded protein is CASSSFVGRYNSPLHF.

This clonotype was seen a few times. The chain uses TRBV7-2 and TRBJ1-2; D uncertain. CDR1 and CDR2 (germline): SGHTA, FQGNSA. This CDR3 contains 14 residues. V was trimmed by 1 base and J by 0 bases, leaving 6 bases between them. Here the CDR3 reads CASSLEQSNYGYTF. CDR3 nucleotides: TGTGCCAGCAGCTTAGAACAGTCTAACTATGGCTACACCTTC.

This chain joins TRBV19 and TRBJ2-5; no clear D. V lost 3 bases and J 2 bases, leaving 10 bases between the germline ends. Germline CDR1 LNHDA, CDR2 SQIVND (reference sequence). This CDR3 contains 14 residues. For the CDR3, the DNA is TGTGCCAGTAGTATGCGGACGGTTCAAGAGACCCAGTACTTC. It encodes CASSMRTVQETQYF.

A few counts support this clonotype. This chain links TRBV4-3 with TRBJ2-3, with D perhaps assigned TRBD1 or TRBD2 (6 bases each). This CDR3 contains 18 residues. V was trimmed by 0 bases and J by 2 bases, leaving 18 bases between them. Germline loops: CDR1 LGHNA, CDR2 YSLEER. The CDR3 DNA reads as TGCGCCAGCAGCCAAGATCTCCGGGGGCCGTATGCCACAGATACGCAGTATTTT. Its translation: CASSQDLRGPYATDTQYF.

The chain uses TRBV29-1 and TRBJ2-5; D possibly corresponds to TRBD2 (5 bases). CDR1 and CDR2 from the germline V gene are SQVTM and ANQGSEA. With 4 bases removed from V and 5 bases from J, the gap between germline ends came to 17 bases. This CDR3 spans 14 amino acids. CDR3 nucleotide sequence: TGCAGCGTTGCCCTGGGAGCCGTCGTTGAGACCCAGTACTTC. This codes for CSVALGAVVETQYF.

This clonotype has only a few counts. V gene TRBV29-1 combines with J gene TRBJ2-1; 10 bases line up with TRBD2. Germline-derived CDR1 and CDR2 are SQVTM and ANQGSEA. This CDR3 spans 15 amino acids. J lost 2 bases, V lost 4 bases, and 5 bases had no gene match. The CDR3 loop is CSVALLAGPYNEQFF. The DNA for the CDR3 is TGCAGCGTTGCCTTACTAGCGGGACCCTACAATGAGCAGTTCTTC.

V and J are TRBV5-1 and TRBJ2-2; D uncertain. The CDR3 is made up of 14 amino acids. V lost 1 base and J 5 bases, leaving 9 bases between the germline ends. In germline, CDR1 is SGHRS, CDR2 YFSETQ. The CDR3 sequence: CASSLSSGTGELFF. The CDR3 DNA reads as TGCGCCAGCAGCTTGTCTTCCGGTACCGGGGAGCTGTTTTTT.

The CDR3 nucleotides read TGCGCCAGCAGCCAAGATCGGGGACAGGGCTATGGCTACACCTTC. Encoded protein: CASSQDRGQGYGYTF. The rearrangement links TRBV4-1 to TRBJ1-2; 9 positions match TRBD1. V was clipped by 0 bases and J by 4 bases; unmatched bases: 3. CDR1 is MGHRA and CDR2 is YSYEKL in the germline V gene. The CDR3 extends over 15 amino acids.

This clonotype was seen at least ten times. The chain has TRBV4-3 and TRBJ1-1; D is undetermined. V lost 0 bases to trimming and J lost 5 bases, with 13 bases between them. The CDR3 has 15 residues. From germline, CDR1 is LGHNA and CDR2 YSLEER. The CDR3 loop reads CASSQERGVRTEAFF. CDR3 nucleotides: TGCGCCAGCAGCCAAGAACGGGGAGTTAGGACTGAAGCTTTCTTT.

V is TRBV19 and J is TRBJ2-1; 8 nucleotides agree with TRBD2. The CDR3 consists of 15 residues. Germline V gives CDR1 LNHDA, CDR2 SQIVND (reference sequence). Trimming at V came to 1 base and at J to 5 bases, leaving 4 bases not matched to a gene. The CDR3 DNA reads as TGTGCCAGTAGTATAGGGACTAGCAGAAACAATGAGCAGTTCTTC. Its protein is CASSIGTSRNNEQFF.

The chain combines TRBV18 with TRBJ2-5; D possibly corresponds to TRBD1 (5 bases). The CDR3 runs to 15 residues. V was pared by 1 base and J by 2 bases, with 11 bases between. The germline gives CDR1 KGHSH, CDR2 LQKENI. DNA for the CDR3: TGTGCCAGCTCACCACGGGGCAGGGTACAAGAGACCCAGTACTTC. Its translation: CASSPRGRVQETQYF. Full variable domain (missing parts from reference TRBV18 and TRBJ2-5): NAGVMQNPRHLVRRRGQEARLRCSPMKGHSHVYWYRQLPEEGLKFMVYLQKENIIDESGMPKERFSAEFPKEGPSILRIQQVVRGDSAAYFCASSPRGRVQETQYFGPGTRLLVL.

The chain has TRBV5-1 and TRBJ1-1; a weak D match, TRBD1 (6 bases). CDR1 SGHRS and CDR2 YFSETQ come from the germline V gene. Trimming removed 4 bases from V and 3 bases from J, with 10 bases in between. The CDR3 length is 13 residues. The CDR3 coding sequence is TGCGCCAGCAGCCCACAGGGTTACACTGAAGCTTTCTTT. It is translated as CASSPQGYTEAFF.

This clonotype was found a few times. The chain combines TRBV6-2 or TRBV6-3 with TRBJ1-1; D is unresolved. This CDR3 has 14 residues. Per the germline V gene, CDR1 is MNHEY and CDR2 is SVGEGT. Trimming pared 2 bases from V and 5 bases from J, leaving 12 bases between. The CDR3 sequence is CASSYGPRWTEAFF. The CDR3 DNA sequence: TGTGCCAGCAGTTACGGGCCTCGGTGGACTGAAGCTTTCTTT.

The V gene is TRBV20-1, the J gene TRBJ2-3; possible D gene TRBD2, 6 bases. Deletions cut 0 bases from V and 2 bases from J, with 24 bases between. Germline-derived CDR1 and CDR2 are DFQATT and SNEGSKA (reference sequence). The length of the CDR3 is 19 residues. For the CDR3, the DNA is TGCAGTGCTAGAGATGCCGCAAGATCCTACCCGGGACTCACAGATACGCAGTATTTT. Its translation is CSARDAARSYPGLTDTQYF.

This clonotype was observed a few times. The chain uses TRBV9 and TRBJ1-1, with D maybe TRBD1 (5 bases). Germline values: CDR1 SGDLS, CDR2 YYNGEE. This CDR3 comprises 15 residues. V shed 4 bases and J shed 4 bases, with 17 bases lying between them. The CDR3 spells CASSPLRDPTTEAFF. The CDR3 DNA follows: TGTGCCAGCAGCCCTCTTAGGGACCCCACCACTGAAGCTTTCTTT.

This chain links TRBV20-1 with TRBJ2-2; 8 bases are a match to TRBD2. V gave up 6 bases and J gave up 2 bases; unmatched junction bases: 5. There are 14 residues in the CDR3. Germline CDR1 is DFQATT and CDR2 is SNEGSKA (reference sequence). The CDR3 is CSAPAGGNTGELFF. The CDR3 DNA reads as TGCAGTGCACCCGCGGGGGGCAACACCGGGGAGCTGTTTTTT.